This T cell receptor (beta chain) was identified in a study of radiotherapy plus CTLA-4 blockade in lung cancer. The protocol was immunoSEQ multiplex PCR, while the TCRdb copy is restricted to in-frame clones and leaves out a portion. The sample shows approximately 94,000 clones, about four fifths of them seen only once. V lost 4 bases and J lost 3; bases outside the gene matches: 11. The germline CDR1 and CDR2 sequences are SGHDT and YYEEEE. The CDR3 sequence is 16 residues long. The receptor was isolated from a human donor with non-small cell lung cancer that progressed on radiotherapy plus ipilimumab. The sample consisted of peripheral blood, taken from a patient treated with radiotherapy plus ipilimumab. The chain is built from TRBV5-6 and TRBJ1-2, with 8 positions matching TRBD1. CDR3 amino acids: CASSLDRGQFYYGYTF. The CDR3 bases are TGTGCCAGCAGCCTAGACAGGGGACAATTTTACTATGGCTACACCTTC.